Each of the 22 T cell receptor beta chains below was sequenced from the same sample in a study of chemoradiotherapy in HPV16-positive cancers. TCRdb keeps only in-frame clones here, not all; method: immunoSEQ multiplex PCR. The sample shows 25,000 to 30,000 clones, 90% to 95% of them seen only once. Sequencing used blood, obtained from a patient who underwent chemoradiotherapy. These receptors came from a human donor with HPV-associated anogenital cancer.

This chain joins TRBV7-9 and TRBJ2-5, with a tentative D call TRBD2 (5 bases). In germline, CDR1 is SEHNR, CDR2 FQNEAQ (reference sequence). The CDR3 runs to 13 residues. The V end lost 1 base, the J end lost 5 bases, and 8 bases lay between the germline ends. The CDR3 here is CASSLGTGETQYF. The CDR3 nucleotides are TGTGCCAGCAGCTTAGGGACGGGGGAGACCCAGTACTTC.

The J gene is TRBJ2-5, the V gene TRBV11-2; D possibly corresponds to TRBD1 (5 bases). The V end lost 1 base, the J end lost 5 bases, and 8 bases lay between the germline ends. The CDR3 loop spans 13 amino acids. Germline values: CDR1 SGHAT, CDR2 FQNNGV. The CDR3 coding sequence is TGTGCCAGCAGCTTAGCCCCAGGGGAGACCCAGTACTTC. The encoded protein is CASSLAPGETQYF.

This chain joins TRBV7-4 and TRBJ1-1; D ambiguous. Germline V gives CDR1 SGHVT, CDR2 SQSDAQ. This CDR3 contains 12 residues. The V end lost 0 bases, the J end lost 6 bases, and 5 bases lay between the germline ends. CDR3 sequence (DNA): TGTGCCAGCAGCTTAGCAAATTCTGAAGCTTTCTTT. This gives the protein CASSLANSEAFF.

The chain employs TRBV2 and TRBJ2-5; 8 bases align to TRBD2. The CDR3 length is 16 residues. The trim removed 0 bases at V and 1 base at J, leaving 4 bases unmatched. CDR1 is SNHLY, CDR2 FYNNEI, per germline. The CDR3 loop reads CASSEARGGFQETQYF. In DNA, the CDR3 is TGTGCCAGCAGTGAAGCCCGCGGGGGGTTCCAAGAGACCCAGTACTTC.

This sequence joins TRBV5-6 and TRBJ1-1; the D is unclear. The CDR3 has 11 amino acids. The germline V gene has CDR1 SGHDT and CDR2 YYEEEE. The germline V and J ends were trimmed by 3 bases and 6 bases, with 6 bases remaining between them. This CDR3 is CASSSASEAFF. As DNA, the CDR3 is TGTGCCAGCAGCTCTGCGTCTGAAGCTTTCTTT.

The rearrangement links TRBV6-6 to TRBJ1-4; D possibly corresponds to TRBD1 (6 bases). The CDR3 consists of 14 residues. V shed 2 bases and J shed 8 bases, with 12 bases lying between them. The germline V gene encodes CDR1 MNHNY and CDR2 SVGAGI (reference sequence). CDR3 amino acids: CASSYVEQGEKLFF. The CDR3 DNA follows: TGTGCCAGCAGTTACGTCGAGCAGGGGGAAAAACTGTTTTTT.

By share, this clone counts as medium-sized. This chain joins TRBV6-5 and TRBJ1-5; a weak D match, TRBD1 (6 bases). The CDR3 is made up of 14 amino acids. Germline CDR1 and CDR2: MNHEY and SVGAGI. The V end was cut by 6 bases, the J end by 2 bases, with 11 bases between. The CDR3 region is CASSPDRGNQPQHF. CDR3 DNA sequence: TGTGCCAGCAGCCCGGACAGAGGCAATCAGCCCCAGCATTTT.

The V and J genes are TRBV19 and TRBJ2-7; 8 nucleotides line up with TRBD1. CDR1 and CDR2 from the germline V gene are LNHDA and SQIVND (reference sequence). The V segment lost 3 bases and the J segment 5 bases; nucleotides outside the gene matches: 12. CDR3 length: 16 residues. The CDR3 DNA is TGTGCCAGTAGTATGTCAGGAACAGGGGGAAGCCACGAGCAGTACTTC. It translates to CASSMSGTGGSHEQYF.

This rearrangement joins TRBV30 to TRBJ2-7; 14 nucleotides align to TRBD2. The ends lost 2 bases at V and 5 bases at J; junction bases unmatched: 5. Germline V gene data show CDR1 as GTSNPN and CDR2 as SVGIG (reference sequence). The length of the CDR3 is 15 residues. CDR3 sequence (DNA): TGTGCCTGGAGTCTCGGGACTAGCGGGAGAGACGAGCAGTACTTC. Encoded protein: CAWSLGTSGRDEQYF.

The chain is built from TRBV11-2 and TRBJ1-6, with D unclear. This CDR3 spans 14 amino acids. The V end lost 3 bases, the J end lost 7 bases, and 10 bases lay between the germline ends. CDR1 SGHAT and CDR2 FQNNGV come from the germline V gene. The CDR3 spells CASSFNMPNSPLHF. CDR3 DNA: TGTGCCAGCAGCTTTAACATGCCCAATTCACCCCTCCACTTT.

The chain is built from TRBV11-1 and TRBJ2-3; D gene uncertain. CDR1 and CDR2 from the germline V gene are SGHAT and FQDESV (reference sequence). The CDR3 is 14 residues long. V dropped 1 base and J dropped 2 bases, with 7 bases sitting between them. The CDR3 loop reads CASSLVAVTDTQYF. CDR3 nucleotide sequence: TGTGCCAGCAGCTTAGTAGCAGTCACAGATACGCAGTATTTT.

The chain combines TRBV6-5 with TRBJ1-1, with D possibly being TRBD1 (5 bases). Trimming left V 6 bases short and J 4 bases short, with 15 bases between. The CDR3 sequence is 14 residues long. Germline values: CDR1 MNHEY, CDR2 SVGAGI. The CDR3 spells CASSHGAGVTEAFF. The CDR3 DNA sequence: TGTGCCAGCAGCCATGGGGCGGGGGTCACTGAAGCTTTCTTT.

The chain recombines TRBV6-5 with TRBJ1-1, with D possibly matching TRBD1 (5 bases). The CDR3 loop spans 13 amino acids. Trimming shortened V by 2 bases and J by 5 bases, and 9 bases separated the two germline ends. Germline V gene data show CDR1 as MNHEY and CDR2 as SVGAGI. In DNA form, the CDR3 reads TGTGCCAGCAGTTACACCGGGGCTACTGAAGCTTTCTTT. This gives the protein CASSYTGATEAFF.

The sample holds one count of this clone. V and J are TRBV27 and TRBJ2-5; a weak D match, TRBD2 (6 bases). Germline CDR1 reads MNHEY; CDR2 reads SMNVEV (reference sequence). Trimming left V 5 bases short and J 2 bases short, with 15 bases between. There are 15 residues in the CDR3. For the CDR3, the DNA is TGTGCCAGCAGTCCCCGGGACGGACTACAAGAGACCCAGTACTTC. Protein product: CASSPRDGLQETQYF.

The chain combines TRBV15 with TRBJ2-7, with D tentatively TRBD2 (7 bases). Germline CDR1 LNHNV, CDR2 YYDKDF (reference sequence). The CDR3 has 15 amino acids. The V end was cut by 0 bases, the J end by 3 bases, with 12 bases between. The CDR3 reads CATSRDLGGGYEQYF. The CDR3 DNA follows: TGTGCCACCAGCAGAGATTTAGGGGGGGGCTACGAGCAGTACTTC.

The rearrangement joins TRBV2 to TRBJ2-3; D is perhaps TRBD2 (5 bases). V lost 6 bases and J lost 0, with 13 bases in between. The CDR3 length is 15 residues. Germline assignment: CDR1 SNHLY and CDR2 FYNNEI. CDR3 sequence: CASSPRAVSTDTQYF. In nucleotides, the CDR3 is TGTGCCAGCAGCCCACGAGCGGTTAGCACAGATACGCAGTATTTT.

The chain has TRBV2 and TRBJ2-3; perhaps TRBD2 as D (6 bases). The CDR3 runs 15 residues. V lost 6 bases to trimming and J lost 1 base, with 14 bases between them. Per the germline V gene, CDR1 is SNHLY and CDR2 is FYNNEI. CDR3 DNA sequence: TGTGCCAGCAGCCCCAGACTAGGGCGCACAGATACGCAGTATTTT. The encoded protein is CASSPRLGRTDTQYF.

The V and J genes are TRBV7-2 and TRBJ1-4; 7 bases match TRBD1. The CDR3 sequence is 15 residues long. Germline lookup yields CDR1 SGHTA and CDR2 FQGNSA. Unmatched junction bases numbered 6, after V lost 0 bases and J lost 8 bases. CDR3 in amino acids: CASSLAVAGGEKLFF. The CDR3 coding sequence is TGTGCCAGCAGCTTAGCGGTGGCAGGGGGGGAAAAACTGTTTTTT.

This chain joins TRBV5-1 and TRBJ2-7; no definite D call. The CDR3 totals 14 residues. Germline values: CDR1 SGHRS, CDR2 YFSETQ. Trimming cost V 0 bases and J 0 bases, with 7 bases left between them. The CDR3 is CASSLGHSSYEQYF. The CDR3 coding sequence is TGCGCCAGCAGCTTGGGGCATAGCTCCTACGAGCAGTACTTC.

V is TRBV19 and J is TRBJ1-2; no clear D gene. CDR1 LNHDA and CDR2 SQIVND come from the germline V gene (reference sequence). The CDR3 is made up of 14 amino acids. V lost 7 bases and J lost 4, with 16 bases in between. The CDR3 spells CASNPMGNGYGYTF. CDR3 bases: TGTGCCAGTAACCCGATGGGGAACGGCTATGGCTACACCTTC. Based on the CDR3 plus reference TRBV19 and TRBJ1-2, the full variable domain is DGGITQSPKYLFRKEGQNVTLSCEQNLNHDAMYWYRQDPGQGLRLIYYSQIVNDFQKGDIAEGYSVSREKKESFPLTVTSAQKNPTAFYLCASNPMGNGYGYTFGSGTRLTVV.

This chain connects TRBV9 to TRBJ2-1; 8 bases line up with TRBD1. After removal of 0 bases from V and 2 bases from J, the junction contained 4 bases not matched to a gene. Germline CDR1 and CDR2: SGDLS and YYNGEE. CDR3 size: 16 residues. The DNA for the CDR3 is TGTGCCAGCAGCGTAGGACAGGGGATCACCTACAATGAGCAGTTCTTC. Residues: CASSVGQGITYNEQFF.

The chain uses TRBV6-6 and TRBJ1-1; D remains unclear. Between the trimmed V and J ends, which lost 2 bases and 2 bases, there was a span of 9 bases. The CDR3 sequence is 14 residues long. From germline, CDR1 is MNHNY and CDR2 SVGAGI (reference sequence). CDR3 in DNA: TGTGCCAGCAGTTACACGGGCTTCAACACTGAAGCTTTCTTT. Protein product: CASSYTGFNTEAFF.